This entry concerns a single T cell receptor beta chain. This specimen belongs to a study of early stage breast cancer tumors. Libraries were prepared by immunoSEQ multiplex PCR; TCRdb keeps only in-frame clonotypes and omits some of them. The sample has roughly 57,000 clones; about 89% are singletons. This TCR derives from a person aged 65-85 years with breast cancer. Sequencing was performed on blood.

The CDR3 DNA follows: TGCGCCAGCAGTTCCCTAGCGGGAGTTCAGGGCGGGGAGCTGTTTTTT. Translating gives CASSSLAGVQGGELFF. V usage is TRBV5-1 and J usage is TRBJ2-2; 10 bases match TRBD2. Germline CDR1 reads SGHRS; CDR2 reads YFSETQ. Germline trimming cut 5 bases from V and 7 bases from J; bases unmatched to any gene: 11. The CDR3 contains 16 residues.